This TCR beta chain emerged from a study of blood T cell repertoires in COVID-19. Study overall: Sites across the United States, Italy and Spain contributed samples from acute and convalescent COVID-19. PBMCs, B-cell-depleted T cells, or T cells provided the cDNA or gDNA that made up the material.

Germline V gives CDR1 SGDLS, CDR2 YYNGEE. The CDR3 has 15 amino acids. V lost 5 bases, J lost 3 bases, and 17 bases lay in between. Enrolment of Seattle patients took place during active infection, and they were followed longitudinally. In the authors' workflow: Amplifying reference gene primers gave estimates of nucleated cell counts. The protocol was immunoSEQ multiplex PCR, while the TCRdb copy is restricted to in-frame clones and leaves out a portion. That table is the source of V, J and clone size, and D and trimming were worked out from the DNA. The sample shows 150,000 to 200,000 clones, 92% of them seen only once.

This chain uses TRBV9 with TRBJ1-2, with D uncertain. Sequenced: peripheral blood. This TCR came from a man younger than 40 with COVID-19, enrolled during active disease. The CDR3 nucleotides read TGTGCCAGCAGTTATACCGAACAATCTTACTATGGCTACACCTTC. Protein product: CASSYTEQSYYGYTF.